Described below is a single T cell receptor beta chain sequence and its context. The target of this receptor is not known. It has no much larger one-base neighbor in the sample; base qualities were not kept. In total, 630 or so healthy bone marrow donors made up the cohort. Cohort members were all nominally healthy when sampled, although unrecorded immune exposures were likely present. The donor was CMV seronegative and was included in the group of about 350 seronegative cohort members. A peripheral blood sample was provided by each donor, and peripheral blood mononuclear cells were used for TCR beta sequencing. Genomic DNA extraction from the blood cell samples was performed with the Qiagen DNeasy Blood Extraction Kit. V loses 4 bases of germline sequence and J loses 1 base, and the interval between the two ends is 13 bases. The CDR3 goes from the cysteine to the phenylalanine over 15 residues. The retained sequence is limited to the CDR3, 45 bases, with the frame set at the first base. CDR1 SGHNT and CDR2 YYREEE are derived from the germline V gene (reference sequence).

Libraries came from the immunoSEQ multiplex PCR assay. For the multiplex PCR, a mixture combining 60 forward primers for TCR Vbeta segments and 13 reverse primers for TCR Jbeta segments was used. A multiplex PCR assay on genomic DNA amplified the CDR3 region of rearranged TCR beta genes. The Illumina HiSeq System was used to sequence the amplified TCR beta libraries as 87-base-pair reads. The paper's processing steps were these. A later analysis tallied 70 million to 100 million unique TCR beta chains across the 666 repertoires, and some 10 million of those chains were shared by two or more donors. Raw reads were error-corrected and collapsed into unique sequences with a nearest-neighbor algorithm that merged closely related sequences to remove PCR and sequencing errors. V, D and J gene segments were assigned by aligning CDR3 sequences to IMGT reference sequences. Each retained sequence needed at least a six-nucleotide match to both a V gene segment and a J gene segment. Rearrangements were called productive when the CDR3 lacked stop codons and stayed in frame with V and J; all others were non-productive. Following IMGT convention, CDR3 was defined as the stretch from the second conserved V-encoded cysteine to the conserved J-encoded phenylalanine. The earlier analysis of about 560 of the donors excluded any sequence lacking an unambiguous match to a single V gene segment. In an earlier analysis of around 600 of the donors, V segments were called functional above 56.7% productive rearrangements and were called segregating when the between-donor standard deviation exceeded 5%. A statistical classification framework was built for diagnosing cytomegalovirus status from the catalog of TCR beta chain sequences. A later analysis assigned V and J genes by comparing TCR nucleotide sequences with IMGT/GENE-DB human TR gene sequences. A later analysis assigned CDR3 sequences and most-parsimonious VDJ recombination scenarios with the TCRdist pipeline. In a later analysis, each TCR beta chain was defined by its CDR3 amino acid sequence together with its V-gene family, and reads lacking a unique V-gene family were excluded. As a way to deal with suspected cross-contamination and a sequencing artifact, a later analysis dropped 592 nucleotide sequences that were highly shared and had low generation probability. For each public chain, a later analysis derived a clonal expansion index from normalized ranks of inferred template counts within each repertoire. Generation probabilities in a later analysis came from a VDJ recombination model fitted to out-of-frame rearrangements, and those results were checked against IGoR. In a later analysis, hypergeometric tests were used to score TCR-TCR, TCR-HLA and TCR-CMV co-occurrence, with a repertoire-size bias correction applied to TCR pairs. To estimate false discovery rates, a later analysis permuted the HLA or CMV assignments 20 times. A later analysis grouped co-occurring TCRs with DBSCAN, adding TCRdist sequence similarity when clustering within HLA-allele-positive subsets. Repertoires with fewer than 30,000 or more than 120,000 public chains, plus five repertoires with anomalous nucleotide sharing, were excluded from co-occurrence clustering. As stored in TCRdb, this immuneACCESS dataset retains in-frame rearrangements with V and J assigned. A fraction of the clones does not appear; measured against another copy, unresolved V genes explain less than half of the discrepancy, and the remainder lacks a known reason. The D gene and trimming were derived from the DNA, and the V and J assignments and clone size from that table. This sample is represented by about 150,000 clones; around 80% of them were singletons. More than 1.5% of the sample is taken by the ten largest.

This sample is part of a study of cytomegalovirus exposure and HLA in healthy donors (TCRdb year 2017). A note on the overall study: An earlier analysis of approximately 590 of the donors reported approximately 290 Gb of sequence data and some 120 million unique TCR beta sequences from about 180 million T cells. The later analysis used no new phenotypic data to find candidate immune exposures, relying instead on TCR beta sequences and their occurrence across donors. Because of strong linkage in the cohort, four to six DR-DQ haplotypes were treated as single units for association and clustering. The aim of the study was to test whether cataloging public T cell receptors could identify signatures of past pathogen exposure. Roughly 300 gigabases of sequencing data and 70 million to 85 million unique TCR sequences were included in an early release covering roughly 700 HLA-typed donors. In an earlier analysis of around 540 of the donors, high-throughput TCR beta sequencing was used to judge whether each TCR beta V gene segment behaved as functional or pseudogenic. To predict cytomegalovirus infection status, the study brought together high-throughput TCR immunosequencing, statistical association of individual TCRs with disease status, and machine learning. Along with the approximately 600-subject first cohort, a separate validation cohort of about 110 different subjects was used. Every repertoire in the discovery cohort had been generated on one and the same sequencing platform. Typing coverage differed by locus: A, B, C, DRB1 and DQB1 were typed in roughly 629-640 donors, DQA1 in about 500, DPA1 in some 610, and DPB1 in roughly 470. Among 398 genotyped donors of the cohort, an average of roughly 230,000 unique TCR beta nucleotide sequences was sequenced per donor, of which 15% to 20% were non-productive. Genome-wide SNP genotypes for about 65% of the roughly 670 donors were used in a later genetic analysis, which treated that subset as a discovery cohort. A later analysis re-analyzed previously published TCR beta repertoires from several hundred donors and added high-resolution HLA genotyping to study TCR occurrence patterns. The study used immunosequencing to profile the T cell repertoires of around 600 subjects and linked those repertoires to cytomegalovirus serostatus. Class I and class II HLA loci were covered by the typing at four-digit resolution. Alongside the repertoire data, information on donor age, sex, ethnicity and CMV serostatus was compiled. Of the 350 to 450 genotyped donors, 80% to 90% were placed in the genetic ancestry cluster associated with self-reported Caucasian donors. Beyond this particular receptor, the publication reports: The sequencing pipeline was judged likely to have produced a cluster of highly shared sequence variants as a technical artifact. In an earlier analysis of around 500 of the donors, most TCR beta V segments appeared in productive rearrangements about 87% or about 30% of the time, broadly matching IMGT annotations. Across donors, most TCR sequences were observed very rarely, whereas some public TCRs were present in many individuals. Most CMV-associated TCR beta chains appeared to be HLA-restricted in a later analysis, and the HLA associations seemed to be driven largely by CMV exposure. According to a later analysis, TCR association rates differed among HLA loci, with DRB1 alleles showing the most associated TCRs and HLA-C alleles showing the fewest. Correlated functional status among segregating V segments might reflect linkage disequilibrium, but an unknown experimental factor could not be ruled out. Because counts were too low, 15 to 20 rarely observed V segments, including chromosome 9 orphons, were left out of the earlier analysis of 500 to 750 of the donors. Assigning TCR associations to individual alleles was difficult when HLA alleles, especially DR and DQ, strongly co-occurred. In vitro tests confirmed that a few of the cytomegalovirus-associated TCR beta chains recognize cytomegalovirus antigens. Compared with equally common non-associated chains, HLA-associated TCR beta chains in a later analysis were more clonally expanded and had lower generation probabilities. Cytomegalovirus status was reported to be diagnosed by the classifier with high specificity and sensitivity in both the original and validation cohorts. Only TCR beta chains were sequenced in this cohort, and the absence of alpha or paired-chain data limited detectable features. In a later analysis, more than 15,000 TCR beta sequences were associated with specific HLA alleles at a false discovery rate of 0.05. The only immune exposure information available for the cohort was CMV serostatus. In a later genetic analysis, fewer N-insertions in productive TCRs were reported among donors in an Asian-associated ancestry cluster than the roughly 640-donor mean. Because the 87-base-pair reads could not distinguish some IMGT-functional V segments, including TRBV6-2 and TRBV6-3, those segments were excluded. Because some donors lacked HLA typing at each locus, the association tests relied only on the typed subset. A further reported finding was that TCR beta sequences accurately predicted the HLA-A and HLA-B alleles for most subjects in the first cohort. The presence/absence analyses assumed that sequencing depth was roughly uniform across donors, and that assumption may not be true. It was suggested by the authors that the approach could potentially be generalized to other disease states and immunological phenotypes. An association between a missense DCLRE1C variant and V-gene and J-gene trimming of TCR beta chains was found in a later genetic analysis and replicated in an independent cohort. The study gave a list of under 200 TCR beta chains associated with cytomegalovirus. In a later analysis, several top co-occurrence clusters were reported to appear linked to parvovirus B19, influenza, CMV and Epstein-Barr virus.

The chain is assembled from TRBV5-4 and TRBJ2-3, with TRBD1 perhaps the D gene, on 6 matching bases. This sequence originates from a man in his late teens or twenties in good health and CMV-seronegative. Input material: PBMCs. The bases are TGTGCCAGCAGCGCCCTAGGGGGAGGCACAGATACGCAGTATTTT. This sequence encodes CASSALGGGTDTQYF.